Shown below are 12 T cell receptor beta chains from a single sample sequenced in a study of blood T cell repertoires in COVID-19. Sequencing was performed with immunoSEQ multiplex PCR; in TCRdb, only in-frame clones are kept and a portion is missing. The table records 70,000 or so clones, over 75% of them present only once. Sequencing was done on a sample of peripheral blood. Receptors originate from a woman over 75 with active or convalescent COVID-19.

The chain combines TRBV6-1 with TRBJ2-7; TRBD2 aligns across 9 bases. Germline loops: CDR1 MNHNS, CDR2 SASEGT. This CDR3 contains 17 residues. Unmatched junction bases numbered 9, after V lost 1 base and J lost 2 bases. For the CDR3, the DNA is TGTGCCAGCAGTGAAGAGCTAGCGGGGAGGTTCCCCTACGAGCAGTACTTC. Protein product: CASSEELAGRFPYEQYF.

A note on this clone: The sample carries other DNA sequences with the same CDR3. The chain recombines TRBV5-1 with TRBJ2-5; 8 bases line up with TRBD2. Germline assignment: CDR1 SGHRS and CDR2 YFSETQ. V lost 4 bases, J lost 1 base, and 3 bases stayed unmatched. The CDR3 loop spans 14 amino acids. CDR3 sequence (DNA): TGCGCCAGCAGCCTAAGCGGGGGCCAAGAGACCCAGTACTTC. Its translation is CASSLSGGQETQYF.

The chain recombines TRBV10-3 with TRBJ2-1; 9 bases line up with TRBD1. V lost 9 bases, J lost 1 base, and 1 base stayed unmatched. CDR1 and CDR2 from the germline V gene are ENHRY and SYGVKD. The CDR3 covers 13 residues. CDR3 sequence: CAMDRGSYNEQFF. In DNA, the CDR3 is TGTGCCATGGACAGGGGTTCCTACAATGAGCAGTTCTTC.

The chain carries TRBV9 and TRBJ2-3, with TRBD2 as a possible D gene (5 bases). Germline V gene lookup returns CDR1 SGDLS and CDR2 YYNGEE. V dropped 1 base and J dropped 7 bases, with 10 bases sitting between them. The CDR3 contains 13 residues. The CDR3 reads CASSVYERNTQYF. The CDR3 coding sequence is TGTGCCAGCAGCGTATACGAGCGGAATACGCAGTATTTT.

The chain is built from TRBV29-1 and TRBJ2-4, with D perhaps TRBD2 (5 bases). CDR1 is SQVTM, CDR2 ANQGSEA, per germline. This CDR3 is built from 15 residues. Trimming cost V 6 bases and J 0 bases, with 15 bases left between them. The CDR3 loop reads CSVKGSLLAKNIQYF. In nucleotides, the CDR3 is TGCAGCGTCAAAGGGAGCCTTCTAGCCAAAAACATTCAGTACTTC.

The chain couples TRBV30 to TRBJ2-7, with 9 bases lining up with TRBD1. Germline loops: CDR1 GTSNPN, CDR2 SVGIG (reference sequence). The CDR3 runs 16 residues. CDR3 loop: CALTRRMGDRVNEQYF. In DNA form, the CDR3 reads TGTGCTTTAACACGGCGGATGGGGGACAGGGTAAACGAGCAGTACTTC.

This chain connects TRBV7-9 to TRBJ1-1; 7 nucleotides agree with TRBD1. In germline, CDR1 is SEHNR, CDR2 FQNEAQ (reference sequence). CDR3 length: 15 residues. The junction had 10 bases not matched to a gene; V was cut back by 5 bases and J by 4 bases. The CDR3 loop reads CASSRPTGQATEAFF. CDR3 DNA sequence: TGTGCCAGCAGCCGGCCCACTGGACAGGCCACTGAAGCTTTCTTT.

This chain's CDR3 is CASEARDNNSPLHF. CDR3 DNA: TGTGCCAGCGAAGCGAGGGATAATAATTCACCCCTCCACTTT. The chain links TRBV5-6 to TRBJ1-6, with D unclear. Germline assignment: CDR1 SGHDT and CDR2 YYEEEE. The CDR3 covers 14 residues. Between the trimmed V and J ends, which lost 7 bases and 5 bases, there was a span of 13 bases.

The CDR3 region has the DNA TGTGCCAGCAGTGCCACAGGGGGTGGAAATTCACCCCTCCACTTT. It codes for CASSATGGGNSPLHF. The chain is built from TRBV2 and TRBJ1-6; 8 nucleotides agree with TRBD1. The junction had 6 bases not matched to a gene; V was cut back by 4 bases and J by 7 bases. Germline V gene lookup returns CDR1 SNHLY and CDR2 FYNNEI. There are 15 residues in the CDR3.

The rearrangement links TRBV5-4 to TRBJ2-1, with 7 positions matching TRBD2. There are 14 residues in the CDR3. Germline V gene data show CDR1 as SGHNT and CDR2 as YYREEE (reference sequence). The junction had 11 bases not matched to a gene; V was cut back by 9 bases and J by 5 bases. In nucleotides, the CDR3 is TGTGCCACTCTTCGGGCTAGCGGCAACAATGAGCAGTTCTTC. This codes for CATLRASGNNEQFF.

In DNA form, the CDR3 reads TGTGCCAGCAGCAAAGTTTCCAGCGGGGGGATCTCCTACAATGAGCAGTTCTTC. Protein sequence: CASSKVSSGGISYNEQFF. This chain uses TRBV21-1 with TRBJ2-1; the D call TRBD2 from the table was never checked on the DNA. TRBV21-1 is deemed a pseudogene. The CDR3 is 18 residues long.

A single count supports this clone. The V call is TRBV10-3, the J call TRBJ1-2; perhaps TRBD1 as D (5 bases). The CDR3 extends over 14 amino acids. Trimming cost V 5 bases and J 2 bases, with 12 bases left between them. Germline V gene lookup returns CDR1 ENHRY and CDR2 SYGVKD. CDR3 sequence: CAISRSGDNYGYTF. The CDR3 DNA is TGTGCCATCAGTCGGTCGGGGGACAACTATGGCTACACCTTC.